These 4 T cell receptor beta chains originate from one sample sequenced in a study of T cell repertoires in cytomegalovirus infection. A single record per CDR3 protein comes from TCRdb applying MiXCR to the reads. This sample carries 750,000 to 950,000 distinct CDR3 sequences, just under 30% of them seen once, and the ten largest clones take approximately 14%. Antigens of these TCRs are unknown. Source: cultured CD8+ T cells from PBMCs, taken from culture after CMV antigen stimulation. These TCRs come from a human donor in good health (CMV status not recorded). Some clones in this sample may be carry-over from other donors' samples.

In this sample, this clonotype turned up a few times. This sequence joins TRBV6-2 or TRBV6-3 and TRBJ2-7; possibly TRBD2 for D (6 bases). This CDR3 has 15 amino acids. Trimming left V 5 bases short and J 0 bases short, with 14 bases between. In germline, CDR1 is MNHEY, CDR2 SVGEGT. CDR3 sequence reads: CASSPPGLYSYEQYF. The CDR3 bases are TGTGCCAGCAGTCCCCCGGGACTTTACTCCTACGAGCAGTACTTC.

The chain combines TRBV2 with TRBJ1-1, with D uncertain. The V gene lost 4 bases and the J gene lost 5 bases, with 14 bases spanning the gap. CDR3 length: 14 residues. CDR1 and CDR2 (germline): SNHLY, FYNNEI. CDR3 sequence (DNA): TGTGCCAGCAGTGTTCGGGGAGAAAGAACTGAAGCTTTCTTT. Translated, it gives CASSVRGERTEAFF.

Ten or more counts support this clonotype. The CDR3: CASSLVTGAGYTF. Written as DNA, the CDR3 is TGTGCCAGCAGCTTAGTAACAGGGGCTGGCTACACCTTC. The rearrangement links TRBV7-2 to TRBJ1-2; TRBD1 agrees at 7 bases. V trimming: 1 base; J trimming: 7 bases; junction bases outside the gene matches: 3. This CDR3 is 13 amino acids long. Germline CDR1 reads SGHTA; CDR2 reads FQGNSA.

This clonotype has only a few counts. The chain has TRBV9 and TRBJ1-1; 8 nucleotides align to TRBD1. Germline V lookup: CDR1 SGDLS, CDR2 YYNGEE. V trimming: 1 base; J trimming: 0 bases; junction bases outside the gene matches: 2. CDR3 length: 15 residues. In nucleotides, the CDR3 is TGTGCCAGCAGCGTATCGGGACAGGTGAACACTGAAGCTTTCTTT. This encodes CASSVSGQVNTEAFF.